This T cell receptor (beta chain) came from a study of CD8 T cells in ankylosing spondylitis. Study-level findings and limits: Those disease-linked clones were CD8+; they were also relatively rare in peripheral blood. For ankylosing spondylitis blood, a TCR beta motif of 7 or 8 highly homologous variants appeared characteristic. A number of the motif variants had already been described in reactive arthritis synovial fluid and blood.

This CDR3 has 17 amino acids. Germline V gives CDR1 SGHRS, CDR2 YFSETQ. V was cut by 0 bases and J by 4 bases, with 18 bases left in between. Making the TCR beta libraries involved quantitative 5'-RACE with molecular barcodes. Each CDR3 protein is one row after TCRdb ran MiXCR on the 5' RACE reads. The table has some 450,000 distinct CDR3 sequences, approximately 17% seen once; the top ten hold over 1%. This clonotype was seen at least ten times. Its antigen remains unidentified. The specimen was blood, either unsorted or a sorted T cell fraction (not recorded which). This sequence was found in a male donor with ankylosing spondylitis. J is TRBJ2-3 and V is TRBV5-1, with TRBD2 as a possible D gene (5 bases). The CDR3 loop is CASSLAVGPGGPDTQYF. The CDR3 nucleotides are TGCGCCAGCAGCTTGGCCGTAGGTCCTGGAGGACCAGATACGCAGTATTTT.